This T cell receptor beta chain came from a study of cytomegalovirus exposure and HLA in healthy donors. Study-level results: In a later analysis, donors in an Asian-associated ancestry cluster reportedly had fewer N-insertions in productive TCRs than the cohort mean. In a later analysis, most CMV-associated TCR beta chains appeared HLA-restricted.

Germline CDR1 MNHNS, CDR2 SASEGT. Trimming stripped 5 bases from V and 3 bases from J, with 16 bases between. The CDR3 runs to 15 residues. The PCR employed 60 Vbeta primers together with 13 Jbeta primers. In the study's own analysis: Around 11 million of 80 million or so unique TCR beta chains were shared, per a later count. Method: immunoSEQ multiplex PCR; TCRdb's copy keeps in-frame clones and lacks some. Clonal size and the V and J genes are those of that table, whereas D and trimming came from the DNA. The sample has over 95,000 clones; about four fifths are singletons. In its sample, this clone was seen once. Antigen unknown. Donors showed nominal health when sampled, although they likely had unrecorded immune exposures.

The sequenced sample was PBMCs. This clonotype was obtained from a woman aged 18 to 35 in good health and CMV-seronegative. V and J are TRBV6-1 and TRBJ1-2; no clear D gene. The CDR3 loop is CASSRSSNYDYGYTF. For the CDR3, the DNA is TGTGCCAGCAGTCGCTCTAGTAATTATGACTATGGCTACACCTTC.